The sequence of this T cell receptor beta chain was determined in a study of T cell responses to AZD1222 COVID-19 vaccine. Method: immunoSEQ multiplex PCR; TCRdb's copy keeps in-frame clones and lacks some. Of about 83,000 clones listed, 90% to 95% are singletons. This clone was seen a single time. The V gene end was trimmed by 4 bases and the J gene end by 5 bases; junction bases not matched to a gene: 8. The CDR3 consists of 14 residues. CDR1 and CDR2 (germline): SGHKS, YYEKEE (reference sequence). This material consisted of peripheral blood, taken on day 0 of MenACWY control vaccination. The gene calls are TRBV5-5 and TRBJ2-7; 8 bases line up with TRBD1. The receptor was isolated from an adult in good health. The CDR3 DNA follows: TGTGCCAGCAGCCTAGGACAGGGTCGCAACGAGCAGTACTTC. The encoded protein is CASSLGQGRNEQYF.